Listed below are T cell receptor beta chains from one sample, sequenced in a study of sequential checkpoint blockade in melanoma. Measured with immunoSEQ multiplex PCR; TCRdb has only the in-frame clones, and not every one. The sample includes fewer than 30,000 clones, approximately 86% of them seen just once. This material consisted of CD8+ T cells sorted from blood (inferred from file names), taken from a patient given nivolumab and ipilimumab in sequence. Receptors originate from a human donor with melanoma. The CDR3 runs from the conserved cysteine through the conserved F or W. A D gene is named only where the DNA matches it firmly. Where a row states a size, it is once, few, many or the class of an expanded clone; other rows omit it.

d_gene: -; abundance: -; v_gene: TRBV7-8; j_gene: TRBJ2-1; CDR3nt: TGTGCCAGCAGCCCTTATAGCGGCTCCTACAATGAGCAGTTCTTC; CDR3aa: CASSPYSGSYNEQFF
d_gene: TRBD1; abundance: -; v_gene: TRBV4-3; j_gene: TRBJ2-7; CDR3nt: TGCGCCAGCAGCCTAGACAGGGGGCGAGCGTACGAGCAGTACTTC; CDR3aa: CASSLDRGRAYEQYF
d_gene: TRBD1; abundance: once; v_gene: TRBV10-2; j_gene: TRBJ2-7; CDR3nt: TGCGCCAGCAGAACAGGGGGCTTCGACGAGCAGTACTTC; CDR3aa: CASRTGGFDEQYF
d_gene: -; abundance: -; v_gene: TRBV4-2; j_gene: TRBJ2-7; CDR3nt: TGTGCCAGCAGCCAAGGACAGTCAGAGGTCTACGAGCAGTACTTC; CDR3aa: CASSQGQSEVYEQYF
d_gene: TRBD1; abundance: -; v_gene: TRBV7-2; j_gene: TRBJ2-2; CDR3nt: TGTGCCAGCAGCTCCTTTAGGAGGACAGGATTTAACACCGGGGAGCTGTTTTTT; CDR3aa: CASSSFRRTGFNTGELFF
d_gene: -; abundance: -; v_gene: TRBV15; j_gene: TRBJ1-1; CDR3nt: TGTGCCACCAGCACTACTCGATTCGAACGGGGAACTGAAGCTTTCTTT; CDR3aa: CATSTTRFERGTEAFF
d_gene: -; abundance: once; v_gene: TRBV11-2; j_gene: TRBJ1-1; CDR3nt: TGTGCCAGCAGCTCCCCGCCGGGGAACACTGAAGCTTTCTTT; CDR3aa: CASSSPPGNTEAFF
d_gene: -; abundance: few; v_gene: TRBV21-1; j_gene: TRBJ2-1; CDR3nt: TGTGCCAGCAGCCGGGACAGGGAGGTCGATGAGCAGTTCTTC; CDR3aa: CASSRDREVDEQFF
d_gene: -; abundance: -; v_gene: TRBV19; j_gene: TRBJ1-2; CDR3nt: TGTGCCAGTAGTTGGGACAACTTCTATGGCTACACCTTC; CDR3aa: CASSWDNFYGYTF
d_gene: -; abundance: -; v_gene: TRBV7-9; j_gene: TRBJ2-7; CDR3nt: TGTGCCAGCTCCTTAATGGGGCCAAATCCCCACGAGCAGTACTTC; CDR3aa: CASSLMGPNPHEQYF
d_gene: -; abundance: -; v_gene: TRBV7-9; j_gene: TRBJ2-3; CDR3nt: TGTGCCAGCAGCTTAGGGGGGCGTGTCACAGATACGCAGTATTTT; CDR3aa: CASSLGGRVTDTQYF
d_gene: -; abundance: -; v_gene: TRBV10-2; j_gene: TRBJ2-1; CDR3nt: TGCGCCAGCAATGACCCCCTTGTTGATGAGCAGTTCTTC; CDR3aa: CASNDPLVDEQFF
d_gene: -; abundance: -; v_gene: TRBV7-2; j_gene: TRBJ2-5; CDR3nt: TGTGCCAGCAGCCTCAACAGGGAAGAGACCCAGTACTTC; CDR3aa: CASSLNREETQYF
d_gene: -; abundance: -; v_gene: TRBV7-8; j_gene: TRBJ1-1; CDR3nt: TGTGCCAGCAGCTTACTAGGAGGGTCCAACACTGAAGCTTTCTTT; CDR3aa: CASSLLGGSNTEAFF
d_gene: -; abundance: -; v_gene: TRBV15; j_gene: TRBJ2-3; CDR3nt: TGTGCCACCAGCAACCTTGGCGGATCTAGCACAGATACGCAGTATTTT; CDR3aa: CATSNLGGSSTDTQYF
d_gene: TRBD2; abundance: -; v_gene: TRBV7-8; j_gene: TRBJ2-3; CDR3nt: TGTGCCAGCAGCTTAATGCCTAGCGGGAGCTCTAGCACAGATACGCAGTATTTT; CDR3aa: CASSLMPSGSSSTDTQYF
d_gene: TRBD2; abundance: -; v_gene: TRBV7-9; j_gene: TRBJ2-1; CDR3nt: TGTGCCAGCAGCCCTAGCGGGGGGCCGTACAATGAGCAGTTCTTC; CDR3aa: CASSPSGGPYNEQFF
d_gene: -; abundance: -; v_gene: TRBV6-1; j_gene: TRBJ1-5; CDR3nt: TGTGCCAGCAGTCCTAAAGACAGCTTATATCAGCCCCAGCATTTT; CDR3aa: CASSPKDSLYQPQHF
d_gene: TRBD2; abundance: -; v_gene: TRBV7-6; j_gene: TRBJ2-7; CDR3nt: TGTGCCAGCGGGGAGGGCCCCTCCTACGAGCAGTACTTC; CDR3aa: CASGEGPSYEQYF
d_gene: -; abundance: -; v_gene: TRBV5-6; j_gene: TRBJ2-5; CDR3nt: TGTGCCAGCAGCACCACAGGTCAAGAGACCCAGTACTTC; CDR3aa: CASSTTGQETQYF
d_gene: -; abundance: once; v_gene: TRBV4-3; j_gene: TRBJ1-2; CDR3nt: TGCGCCAGCAGCCAGAAATTAGGGGCTGGCTACACCTTC; CDR3aa: CASSQKLGAGYTF
d_gene: -; abundance: -; v_gene: TRBV19; j_gene: TRBJ1-3; CDR3nt: TGTGCCAGTAGTATTCAGGGTACCGGAAACACCATATATTTT; CDR3aa: CASSIQGTGNTIYF
d_gene: -; abundance: -; v_gene: TRBV6-5; j_gene: TRBJ1-1; CDR3nt: TGTGCCAGCACCCCGGGGGGGCTGAACACTGAAGCTTTCTTT; CDR3aa: CASTPGGLNTEAFF
d_gene: TRBD2; abundance: -; v_gene: TRBV27; j_gene: TRBJ2-1; CDR3nt: TGTGCCAGCAGTTTATCCCCGGGACTAGCGGAGAACAATGAGCAGTTCTTC; CDR3aa: CASSLSPGLAENNEQFF